The next 17 T cell receptor beta chains were all read from a single sample in a study of blood T cell repertoires in COVID-19. The table came from immunoSEQ multiplex PCR; TCRdb's copy has only in-frame clones and leaves some out. This sample has 100,000 or so clones; around 76% occur once, and the top ten carry roughly a fifth. Sequenced: peripheral blood. These receptors all stem from a woman between 65 and 79 years old with acute or convalescent COVID-19.

The chain combines TRBV7-2 with TRBJ1-1, with 8 nucleotides matching TRBD1. The J segment lost 5 bases and the V segment lost 5 bases, leaving 7 bases of the junction unmatched. Germline CDR1 SGHTA, CDR2 FQGNSA. This CDR3 has 14 amino acids. The CDR3 region has the DNA TGTGCCAGCAGCCAGGGACAGGCCTGGACTGAAGCTTTCTTT. This encodes CASSQGQAWTEAFF.

This clone has more than one count but fewer than ten. The chain recombines TRBV25-1 with TRBJ2-2; TRBD1 might be the D (6 bases). V was shortened by 2 bases and J by 9 bases, with 13 bases between the two germline ends. The length of the CDR3 is 14 residues. The germline gives CDR1 MGHDK, CDR2 SYGVNS. This chain's CDR3 is CASSEQGGGRELFF. DNA of the CDR3: TGTGCCAGCAGTGAACAGGGTGGGGGCCGGGAGCTGTTTTTT.

J is TRBJ2-1 and V is TRBV24-1; 11 bases align to TRBD2. The CDR3 runs to 21 residues. J lost 6 bases, V lost 1 base, and 19 bases had no gene match. Germline CDR1 KGHDR, CDR2 SFDVKD. CDR3 residues: CATSDLPSGGLGEGISNEQFF. CDR3 in DNA: TGTGCCACCAGTGATTTACCTAGCGGGGGGTTAGGTGAAGGGATCAGCAATGAGCAGTTCTTC.

The genes are TRBV11-2 and TRBJ1-1, with TRBD1 matching 8 bases. The CDR3 spans 15 residues. J lost 7 bases, V lost 5 bases, and 12 bases had no gene match. The V gene's germline CDR1 is SGHAT and CDR2 FQNNGV. The CDR3 sequence: CASSTHAGGAVEAFF. The CDR3 bases are TGTGCCAGCAGCACCCACGCAGGGGGCGCGGTTGAAGCTTTCTTT.

This clone showed up just once. The rearrangement joins TRBV30 to TRBJ1-6; unclear D gene. V was cut by 0 bases and J by 7 bases, with 10 bases left in between. Germline CDR1 GTSNPN, CDR2 SVGIG (reference sequence). The CDR3 covers 14 residues. CDR3 DNA sequence: TGTGCCTGGAGTGTGGCAGGTGGAAATTCACCCCTCCACTTT. Protein product: CAWSVAGGNSPLHF.

Concerning this clone: The likely explanation is a read error, given a far larger clone one base away. The chain recombines TRBV6-5 with TRBJ2-7; no clear D. CDR3 length: 12 residues. CDR1 and CDR2 (germline): MNHEY, SVGAGI. Trimming pared 0 bases from V and 6 bases from J, leaving 6 bases between. Written as DNA, the CDR3 is TGTGCCAGCAGTTACTCCCCCGGCGAGCAGTACTTC. This sequence encodes CASSYSPGEQYF.

This chain connects TRBV2 to TRBJ2-7; TRBD2 agrees at 12 bases. From germline, CDR1 is SNHLY and CDR2 FYNNEI. With V trimmed by 6 bases and J by 0 bases, 3 bases remained unmatched. This CDR3 has 15 residues. Written as DNA, the CDR3 is TGTGCCAGCAGACCTAGCGGGGGGGCCTCCTACGAGCAGTACTTC. Protein: CASRPSGGASYEQYF.

The chain links TRBV7-8 to TRBJ2-3; weak D call: TRBD2 (5 bases). Germline V gives CDR1 SGHVS, CDR2 FQNEAQ. CDR3 length equals 18 residues. Trimming stripped 3 bases from V and 1 base from J, with 20 bases between. The CDR3 bases are TGTGCCAGCAGCTTGAGGGAGTCGGTGAGGCCTGGCACAGATACGCAGTATTTT. As protein: CASSLRESVRPGTDTQYF. Full variable domain (rest looked up from reference TRBV7-8 and TRBJ2-3): GAGVSQSPRYKVAKRGQDVALRCDPISGHVSLFWYQQALGQGPEFLTYFQNEAQLDKSGLPSDRFFAERPEGSVSTLKIQRTQQEDSAVYLCASSLRESVRPGTDTQYFGPGTRLTVL.

J is TRBJ2-7 and V is TRBV6-1; D is ambiguous. V was shortened by 3 bases and J by 0 bases, with 12 bases between the two germline ends. Germline CDR1 MNHNS, CDR2 SASEGT. The CDR3 runs to 15 residues. The CDR3 protein is CASSESVPSSYEQYF. CDR3 coding DNA: TGTGCCAGCAGTGAGTCGGTTCCGAGCTCCTACGAGCAGTACTTC.

The chain has TRBV30 and TRBJ1-3; 8 nucleotides match TRBD1. J was trimmed by 2 bases and V by 0 bases; bases with no gene match: 6. CDR1 is GTSNPN, CDR2 SVGIG, per germline (reference sequence). The CDR3 contains 16 residues. The CDR3 loop is CAWSVKGQGPGNTIYF. CDR3 in DNA: TGTGCCTGGAGTGTTAAAGGACAGGGACCTGGAAACACCATATATTTT.

The rearrangement joins TRBV6-1 to TRBJ1-5; TRBD1 matches 8 bases. The CDR3 is made up of 15 amino acids. CDR1 and CDR2 from the germline V gene are MNHNS and SASEGT. V gave up 0 bases and J gave up 5 bases; unmatched junction bases: 3. CDR3 nucleotides: TGTGCCAGCAGTGAAGCGACCAGGGGGCATCAGCCCCAGCATTTT. Translation gives CASSEATRGHQPQHF.

This rearrangement joins TRBV18 to TRBJ2-3; 12 nucleotides agree with TRBD2. CDR1 KGHSH and CDR2 LQKENI come from the germline V gene. This CDR3 is 17 amino acids long. V dropped 3 bases and J dropped 4; count of bases not matched to a gene: 8. CDR3 coding DNA: TGTGCCAGCTCACCGGCTAGCGGGGGGGGAAGCGCAGATACGCAGTATTTT. Encoded protein: CASSPASGGGSADTQYF.

The chain recombines TRBV7-2 with TRBJ2-1; D is possibly TRBD2 (6 bases). Germline V lookup: CDR1 SGHTA, CDR2 FQGNSA. The V end lost 5 bases, the J end lost 10 bases, and 15 bases lay between the germline ends. The CDR3 has 13 amino acids. CDR3 DNA sequence: TGTGCCAGCAGCCATCGGGGGTCTTCGGAGCAGTTCTTC. Its protein is CASSHRGSSEQFF.

This chain uses TRBV6-5 with TRBJ1-5; the D is unclear. The CDR3 is 13 residues long. Germline CDR1 MNHEY, CDR2 SVGAGI. V lost 4 bases and J 7 bases, leaving 11 bases between the germline ends. In DNA form, the CDR3 reads TGTGCCAGCAGTTCCGGGTACGGGCAGCCCCAGCATTTT. Encoded protein: CASSSGYGQPQHF.

The J gene is TRBJ1-1, the V gene TRBV4-1; 9 bases are a match to TRBD1. Germline values: CDR1 MGHRA, CDR2 YSYEKL. V lost 2 bases, J lost 1 base, and 2 bases stayed unmatched. The CDR3 is made up of 15 amino acids. The CDR3 sequence: CASSQLGQGNTEAFF. The CDR3 DNA reads as TGCGCCAGCAGCCAATTGGGACAGGGGAACACTGAAGCTTTCTTT.

The chain employs TRBV24-1 and TRBJ2-3, with D hard to call. Germline CDR1 is KGHDR and CDR2 is SFDVKD. This CDR3 is 12 amino acids long. V lost 2 bases and J 5 bases, leaving 4 bases between the germline ends. The CDR3 bases are TGTGCCACCAGTGATTCAGGAGATACGCAGTATTTT. It encodes CATSDSGDTQYF.

The V gene is TRBV4-1, the J gene TRBJ2-3; TRBD1 matches 7 bases. This CDR3 spans 16 amino acids. V shed 1 base and J 1 base; nucleotides not matched to a gene: 5. The germline CDR1 and CDR2 sequences are MGHRA and YSYEKL. The CDR3 DNA reads as TGCGCCAGCAGCCAAGGGATCACAGGGGGCACAGATACGCAGTATTTT. Amino acid sequence: CASSQGITGGTDTQYF.